The rows below give T cell receptor beta chains drawn from one sample of a study of Graves' ophthalmopathy and Graves' hyperthyroidism. TCRdb reanalysed the multiplex PCR reads using MiXCR and keeps one entry per CDR3 protein. The sample contains tens of thousands of distinct CDR3 sequences, roughly half of which appear only once. The specimen sequenced was peripheral blood. The receptor set was obtained from an adult woman with Graves' ophthalmopathy. The CDR3 runs from the conserved cysteine through the conserved F or W. A D gene is named only where the DNA matches it firmly. Some rows have no size entry. The others give once, few or many, or a class for an expanded clone.

DNA: TGTGCCAGCAGCTACGCGGGACTAGCGGGAGGGCGCTACAATGAGCAGTTCTTC; CDR3: CASSYAGLAGGRYNEQFF; D: TRBD2; size: NA; J: TRBJ2-1; V: TRBV7-2
DNA: TGTGCCAGCAGCACCCAGGGGGCGGGCTACGAGCAGTACTTC; CDR3: CASSTQGAGYEQYF; D: TRBD1; size: many; J: TRBJ2-7; V: TRBV3-1
DNA: TGTGCCAGCAGCTTAGTATCCGGGGCCCAGTACTTC; CDR3: CASSLVSGAQYF; D: NA; size: NA; J: TRBJ2-5; V: TRBV7-2
DNA: TGTGCCAGTAGCCTAAGCGGGACAGGGAATTCACCCCTCCACTTT; CDR3: CASSLSGTGNSPLHF; D: TRBD1; size: NA; J: TRBJ1-6; V: TRBV19
DNA: TGTGCCAGCAGGGCGGGGACAGGGAATGAAAAACTGTTTTTT; CDR3: CASRAGTGNEKLFF; D: TRBD1; size: many; J: TRBJ1-4; V: TRBV12-3/TRBV12-4
DNA: TGCAGCGTTTTAAAACAGGGGGCTGGTGGCTACACCTTC; CDR3: CSVLKQGAGGYTF; D: TRBD1; size: NA; J: TRBJ1-2; V: TRBV29-1
DNA: TGTGCCAGCAGTGAATTAGCGGGACCCTACAATGAGCAGTTCTTC; CDR3: CASSELAGPYNEQFF; D: TRBD2; size: many; J: TRBJ2-1; V: TRBV2
DNA: TGCAGTGCTAGAGGCCTCCGCGGGATCATATATTTT; CDR3: CSARGLRGIIYF; D: NA; size: once; J: TRBJ1-3; V: TRBV20-1
DNA: TGTGCCAGCAGCTTATATCCTCGGGGGAACGAGCAGTACTTC; CDR3: CASSLYPRGNEQYF; D: NA; size: once; J: TRBJ2-7; V: TRBV7-9
DNA: TGTGCCAGTAGTATATTAAGCTCAACTAATGAGCAGTTCTTC; CDR3: CASSILSSTNEQFF; D: NA; size: NA; J: TRBJ2-1; V: TRBV19
DNA: TGTGCCAGCAGGCCGGGAGTGGGGGAGACCCAGTACTTC; CDR3: CASRPGVGETQYF; D: NA; size: NA; J: TRBJ2-5; V: TRBV7-9
DNA: TGTGCCAGCAGCTCTGGGACAGGGTATTATTTTGAGTCCGGGGAGCTGTTTTTT; CDR3: CASSSGTGYYFESGELFF; D: TRBD1; size: many; J: TRBJ2-2; V: TRBV7-9
DNA: TGCAGTGCTACCCCGGACAGGGGGTCAGATACGCAGTATTTT; CDR3: CSATPDRGSDTQYF; D: TRBD1; size: once; J: TRBJ2-3; V: TRBV20-1
DNA: TGTGCCAGCAGCCCAGGACTAGCGGGACTCACAGATACGCAGTATTTT; CDR3: CASSPGLAGLTDTQYF; D: TRBD2; size: many; J: TRBJ2-3; V: TRBV5-8
DNA: TGCAGTGCTAGGGAAAGACAGGGGGCGAACACCGGGGAGCTGTTTTTT; CDR3: CSARERQGANTGELFF; D: TRBD1; size: NA; J: TRBJ2-2; V: TRBV20-1
DNA: TGTGCCAGCAGTCTGGGGGAGGGGTACAATGAGCAGTTCTTC; CDR3: CASSLGEGYNEQFF; D: TRBD2; size: many; J: TRBJ2-1; V: TRBV6-1
DNA: TGTGCCAGCAGCTCGACTAGCGGGAGTTCGTATACGCAGTATTTT; CDR3: CASSSTSGSSYTQYF; D: TRBD2; size: many; J: TRBJ2-3; V: TRBV7-2
DNA: TGTGCCAGCACATCCGGGGAGCTGCTTTTT; CDR3: CASTSGELLF; D: NA; size: many; J: TRBJ2-2; V: TRBV7-9
DNA: TGTGCCAGTAGTATATCGGGGGTTAACACCGGGGAGCTGTTTTTT; CDR3: CASSISGVNTGELFF; D: NA; size: NA; J: TRBJ2-2; V: TRBV19
DNA: TGCGCCAGCAGTGACCCCCAGGGCCAAGAGACCCAGTACTTC; CDR3: CASSDPQGQETQYF; D: NA; size: NA; J: TRBJ2-5; V: TRBV10-2
DNA: TGTGCCAGCAGCCCCCAAGTGTCGACCGGGGAGCTGTTTTTT; CDR3: CASSPQVSTGELFF; D: NA; size: many; J: TRBJ2-2; V: TRBV12-3/TRBV12-4
DNA: TGTGCCAGCAGCTTAGATGGTGGAACCTCCTACAATGAGCAGTTCTTC; CDR3: CASSLDGGTSYNEQFF; D: NA; size: many; J: TRBJ2-1; V: TRBV7-3
DNA: TGCGCCAGCAGCACCCGAACACAGAACACTGAAGCTTTCTTT; CDR3: CASSTRTQNTEAFF; D: NA; size: NA; J: TRBJ1-1; V: TRBV4-1
DNA: TGCGCCAGCAGAGGTGAGGAAGGCGGGGAGCTGTACTTC; CDR3: CASRGEEGGELYF; D: NA; size: NA; J: TRBJ2-7; V: TRBV5-1
DNA: TGCAGTGCTAGAGGAGGAGGAGACCATTATCAGCCCCAGCATTTT; CDR3: CSARGGGDHYQPQHF; D: NA; size: many; J: TRBJ1-5; V: TRBV20-1
DNA: TGTGCCAGCAGCCGAGTTAAGGTCTCTGGGGCCAACGTCCTGACTTTC; CDR3: CASSRVKVSGANVLTF; D: NA; size: many; J: TRBJ2-6; V: TRBV14
DNA: TGTGCCAGTAGTATACCAACGGGCGGGGGGACAGGGTCCTACGAGCAGTACTTC; CDR3: CASSIPTGGGTGSYEQYF; D: NA; size: many; J: TRBJ2-7; V: TRBV19
DNA: TGCAGTGCCGTGGGGGACGGGAATGAAAAACTGTTTTTT; CDR3: CSAVGDGNEKLFF; D: NA; size: NA; J: TRBJ1-4; V: TRBV20-1
DNA: TGTGCCAGCAGCGTAGATCCGGTTGGAGCCCTTAGATTT; CDR3: CASSVDPVGALRF; D: NA; size: NA; J: TRBJ1-6; V: TRBV9
DNA: TGCGCCAGCAGCCCTCCGGACAGGGTGGCTCAGCCCCAGCATTTT; CDR3: CASSPPDRVAQPQHF; D: TRBD1; size: NA; J: TRBJ1-5; V: TRBV4-3
DNA: TGCAGTGCTAGGGAAACGGGGATTTTGACTTTCTTT; CDR3: CSARETGILTFF; D: NA; size: NA; J: TRBJ1-1; V: TRBV20-1
DNA: TGCAGTGCTCCTAGGGGAACAGGGGGCTTTGGCTACACCTTC; CDR3: CSAPRGTGGFGYTF; D: TRBD1; size: once; J: TRBJ1-2; V: TRBV20-1
DNA: TGTGCCAGCAGCTTCAGAGGGACAGGGGAGCAGTACTTC; CDR3: CASSFRGTGEQYF; D: TRBD1; size: NA; J: TRBJ2-7; V: TRBV5-6
DNA: TGTGCCAGCAGCTCCGGGACAGGGGATCAGTACTTC; CDR3: CASSSGTGDQYF; D: TRBD1; size: NA; J: TRBJ2-7; V: TRBV7-2
DNA: TGTGCCAGCACTACGGGGACCGGGGAGCTGTTTTTT; CDR3: CASTTGTGELFF; D: NA; size: many; J: TRBJ2-2; V: TRBV14
DNA: TGCGCCAGCGGCTGGGGACAGGGGCATAATTCGCCCCTCCACTTT; CDR3: CASGWGQGHNSPLHF; D: TRBD1; size: NA; J: TRBJ1-6; V: TRBV5-1
DNA: TGTGCCAGCAGCTCCTCTTATGGCGCCGGGGAGCTGTTTTTT; CDR3: CASSSSYGAGELFF; D: NA; size: many; J: TRBJ2-2; V: TRBV7-2
DNA: TGTGCCAGTATCCCTACCGGGGGCCGCGGCTACACCTTC; CDR3: CASIPTGGRGYTF; D: NA; size: many; J: TRBJ1-2; V: TRBV19
DNA: TGTGCCAGCGATTTGAGCTCCTACGAGCAGTACTTC; CDR3: CASDLSSYEQYF; D: NA; size: medium-sized; J: TRBJ2-7; V: TRBV2
DNA: TGCAGCGTTCGGGGGGCGTCTGGAAACACCATATATTTT; CDR3: CSVRGASGNTIYF; D: NA; size: NA; J: TRBJ1-3; V: TRBV29-1
DNA: TGCGCCAGCAGCTTGGAGGGGACACTGGAAGCTTTCTTT; CDR3: CASSLEGTLEAFF; D: NA; size: NA; J: TRBJ1-1; V: TRBV5-1
DNA: TGTGCCAGCAGCCCCTGTCGGGAGCAGAGACAAGAGACCCAGTACTTC; CDR3: CASSPCREQRQETQYF; D: NA; size: NA; J: TRBJ2-5; V: TRBV3-2
DNA: TGTGCCAGCAGCCATACTAGCGGGAGCGGACAGCCCCAGCATTTT; CDR3: CASSHTSGSGQPQHF; D: NA; size: NA; J: TRBJ1-5; V: TRBV4-2
DNA: TGCAGCGTTGAAGATGCAGGGGGCAATCAGCCCCAGCATTTT; CDR3: CSVEDAGGNQPQHF; D: NA; size: NA; J: TRBJ1-5; V: TRBV29-1
DNA: TGTGCCAGCAGCCCCGGACGGACAAACTATGGCTACACCTTC; CDR3: CASSPGRTNYGYTF; D: NA; size: many; J: TRBJ1-2; V: TRBV11-2
DNA: TGTGCCAGTAGCGGGACAGGGGTAGCTTTCTTT; CDR3: CASSGTGVAFF; D: TRBD1; size: NA; J: TRBJ1-1; V: TRBV19
DNA: TGTGCCAGCAGTGGACAGGGGGCTGATGGCTACACCTTC; CDR3: CASSGQGADGYTF; D: TRBD1; size: NA; J: TRBJ1-2; V: TRBV6-1
DNA: TGCAGTGCCCCCCCAGGGGCCCGAGAGACCCAGTACTTC; CDR3: CSAPPGARETQYF; D: NA; size: NA; J: TRBJ2-5; V: TRBV20-1
DNA: TGTGCCAGCAGAATCGGGGGAACCGGGGAGCTGTTTTTT; CDR3: CASRIGGTGELFF; D: NA; size: many; J: TRBJ2-2; V: TRBV11-2
DNA: TGTGCCAGCAGTTTGGCCCGGGGGGGAACTGAAGCTTTCTTT; CDR3: CASSLARGGTEAFF; D: NA; size: many; J: TRBJ1-1; V: TRBV12-3/TRBV12-4
DNA: TGCAGTGCTAGAGATGAAAAGCGGGAGGGGAACACTGAAGCTTTCTTT; CDR3: CSARDEKREGNTEAFF; D: NA; size: NA; J: TRBJ1-1; V: TRBV20-1
DNA: TGTGCCAGCGGCGAAGCGGGAGGGCCAGATACGCAGTATTTT; CDR3: CASGEAGGPDTQYF; D: TRBD2; size: NA; J: TRBJ2-3; V: TRBV6-5
DNA: TGTGCCAGCAGCGAGGGGTATACGCAGTATTTT; CDR3: CASSEGYTQYF; D: NA; size: many; J: TRBJ2-3; V: TRBV9
DNA: TGTGCCAGCAGCACCGGAGAGACCCAGTACTTC; CDR3: CASSTGETQYF; D: NA; size: medium-sized; J: TRBJ2-5; V: TRBV7-2
DNA: TGTGCCAGCAGTCGACCAGGGGTGAACACTGAAGCTTTCTTT; CDR3: CASSRPGVNTEAFF; D: NA; size: many; J: TRBJ1-1; V: TRBV5-8